This T cell receptor beta chain was obtained from a study of human T cells and chemical hapten exposure. Overall study results and limits: Clustering by CDR3 similarity yielded significantly more large clusters from expanded TCRs than controls.

This clonotype showed up just a few times. Its antigen is not known. Time point indicated: patch test 3, about 24 weeks after DPC sensitization. The sample's treatment: therapeutic diphenylcyclopropenone sensitization with weekly scalp DPC. Each CDR3 protein gets one entry after TCRdb re-called the RACE reads with MiXCR. Here the sample spans more than 70,000 distinct CDR3 sequences, approximately 11% being singletons. V lost 10 bases to trimming and J lost 2 bases, with 11 bases between them. Germline-derived CDR1 and CDR2 are SNHLY and FYNNEI. The CDR3 is made up of 12 amino acids. The sequence was collected from a woman younger than 45 with alopecia areata. Some clones in this sample may be carry-over from other donors' samples. The J gene is TRBJ2-5, the V gene TRBV2, with D perhaps TRBD2 (5 bases). Sequenced material: whole blood, taken in connection with sensitization to the hapten diphenylcyclopropenone (DPC). The CDR3 nucleotides read TGTGCCACTGGACTGTTGCAAGAGACCCAGTACTTC. Translating it yields CATGLLQETQYF.